This section outlines one T cell receptor beta chain sequence together with its context. Sequencing used immunoSEQ multiplex PCR; TCRdb keeps in-frame clones, though not all of them. The sample yields under 95,000 clones, about 68% seen once. The data were taken from a study of blood T cell repertoires in COVID-19. About the study: The origin of the acute and convalescent COVID-19 samples was the United States, Italy and Spain.

CDR1 is LNHDA, CDR2 SQIVND, per germline (reference sequence). Trimming at V came to 3 bases and at J to 7 bases, leaving 11 bases not matched to a gene. The length of the CDR3 is 15 residues. The chain couples TRBV19 to TRBJ2-7; 8 positions match TRBD2. Sequencing used peripheral blood. The TCR comes from a man aged 50 to 59 with active or convalescent COVID-19. CDR3 in DNA: TGTGCCAGTAGTATTGGGGCGGGGGGCCACTCGGAGCAGTACTTC. Residues: CASSIGAGGHSEQYF.